This entry lists 19 T cell receptor beta chains sequenced from one sample in a study of blood T cell repertoires in COVID-19. The repertoire was sequenced with immunoSEQ multiplex PCR; TCRdb's copy has only in-frame clones and lacks some. The data contain approximately 270,000 clones, approximately 85% of them singletons. Sequencing was performed on peripheral blood. Every receptor here comes from a woman in her sixties or seventies with acute or convalescent COVID-19.

The chain couples TRBV7-3 to TRBJ2-1, with TRBD2 as a possible D gene (5 bases). V was clipped by 4 bases and J by 8 bases, with 12 bases between them. The CDR3 has 13 residues. Germline V gene data show CDR1 as SGHTA and CDR2 as FQGTGA. CDR3 protein: CASSSSPGYEQFF. The DNA for the CDR3 is TGTGCCAGCAGCTCGTCCCCGGGATATGAGCAGTTCTTC.

The rearrangement links TRBV19 to TRBJ1-1; the D is unclear. Trimming took 6 bases from V and 1 from J, leaving 15 bases between them. CDR3 length equals 15 residues. CDR1 and CDR2 from the germline V gene are LNHDA and SQIVND (reference sequence). The DNA of the CDR3 is TGTGCCAGTAGGACTACCAGTCTTTCGAACACTGAAGCTTTCTTT. Residues: CASRTTSLSNTEAFF.

The V and J genes are TRBV18 and TRBJ2-5; 10 bases are shared with TRBD1. The CDR3 contains 15 residues. Germline CDR1 and CDR2: KGHSH and LQKENI. The junction had 7 bases not matched to a gene; V was cut back by 6 bases and J by 3 bases. Written as DNA, the CDR3 is TGTGCCAGCTCGCCGTCAGGGACAGGGGAAGAGACCCAGTACTTC. Protein: CASSPSGTGEETQYF.

A few counts support this clone. CDR3 bases: TGCAGCGCTCGAGGGGGCTACATGAACACTGAAGCTTTCTTT. As protein: CSARGGYMNTEAFF. The chain uses TRBV29-1 and TRBJ1-1, with TRBD1 matching 7 bases. With 7 bases clipped from V and 0 bases from J, the junction kept 8 bases outside the gene matches. Looked up from germline, CDR1 is SQVTM and CDR2 is ANQGSEA. The CDR3 is 14 residues long.

This clone was detected a few times. This chain connects TRBV9 to TRBJ1-1; D perhaps matches TRBD1 (5 bases). The V gene lost 4 bases and the J gene lost 0 bases, with 13 bases spanning the gap. The germline CDR1 and CDR2 sequences are SGDLS and YYNGEE. The CDR3 covers 15 residues. In DNA form, the CDR3 reads TGTGCCAGCAGCCCCCGGGGGAACATGAACACTGAAGCTTTCTTT. Protein product: CASSPRGNMNTEAFF.

The chain is built from TRBV5-1 and TRBJ2-4; 8 bases line up with TRBD1. J was trimmed by 1 base and V by 2 bases; bases with no gene match: 2. CDR1 is SGHRS, CDR2 YFSETQ, per germline. The CDR3 sequence is 15 residues long. CDR3 in DNA: TGCGCCAGCAGCTTATCAGGGGGCGCCAAAAACATTCAGTACTTC. This encodes CASSLSGGAKNIQYF. The full variable domain, in which reference TRBV5-1 and TRBJ2-4 provide the parts outside the CDR3, is KAGVTQTPRYLIKTRGQQVTLSCSPISGHRSVSWYQQTPGQGLQFLFEYFSETQRNKGNFPGRFSGRQFSNSRSEMNVSTLELGDSALYLCASSLSGGAKNIQYFGAGTRLSVL.

The gene calls are TRBV6-2 or TRBV6-3 and TRBJ1-1; no definite D call. The CDR3 extends over 14 amino acids. Germline V CDR1 and CDR2: MNHEY, SVGEGT. Trimming removed 2 bases from V and 1 base from J, with 8 bases in between. CDR3 DNA: TGTGCCAGCAGTTACCCAACAGCGAACACTGAAGCTTTCTTT. Translation gives CASSYPTANTEAFF.

The chain uses TRBV2 and TRBJ2-7, with 8 bases lining up with TRBD2. CDR1 is SNHLY, CDR2 FYNNEI, per germline. The J segment lost 5 bases and the V segment lost 8 bases, leaving 8 bases of the junction unmatched. CDR3 length: 13 amino acids. CDR3 in amino acids: CASLGGGRHEQYF. For the CDR3, the DNA is TGTGCCAGCCTGGGCGGGGGGCGCCACGAGCAGTACTTC.

The CDR3 here is CSFKRGGNEQYF. The CDR3 region has the DNA TGCAGCTTTAAACGTGGGGGGAACGAGCAGTACTTC. The chain is built from TRBV29-1 and TRBJ2-7; tentatively, D is TRBD2 (6 bases). There are 12 residues in the CDR3. V lost 8 bases, J lost 5 bases, and 16 bases lay in between. Germline V gene data show CDR1 as SQVTM and CDR2 as ANQGSEA.

This clone has just one count. The V call is TRBV7-8, the J call TRBJ2-2; D might be TRBD2 (6 bases). Trimming cost V 5 bases and J 1 base, with 8 bases left between them. The CDR3 sequence is 14 residues long. Germline V gene lookup returns CDR1 SGHVS and CDR2 FQNEAQ. The CDR3: CASSGDWNTGELFF. In DNA form, the CDR3 reads TGTGCCAGCAGCGGGGACTGGAACACCGGGGAGCTGTTTTTT.

The V gene is TRBV2, the J gene TRBJ1-4; TRBD1 might be the D (5 bases). There are 12 residues in the CDR3. Trimming stripped 6 bases from V and 16 bases from J, with 18 bases between. From germline, CDR1 is SNHLY and CDR2 FYNNEI. CDR3 coding DNA: TGTGCCAGCAGCACGTCCCGAAGGGGAAAGTTTTTT. Translated: CASSTSRRGKFF. The full variable domain, with the rest looked up from reference TRBV2 and TRBJ1-4, is EPEVTQTPSHQVTQMGQEVILRCVPISNHLYFYWYRQILGQKVEFLVSFYNNEISEKSEIFDDQFSVERPDGSNFTLKIRSTKLEDSAMYFCASSTSRRGKFFGSGTQLSVL.

The chain has TRBV4-1 and TRBJ2-3, with 8 bases aligning to TRBD1. The germline gives CDR1 MGHRA, CDR2 YSYEKL. V was pared by 1 base and J by 1 base, with 10 bases of the junction left unmatched. There are 18 residues in the CDR3. The CDR3 coding sequence is TGCGCCAGCAGCCAAGCTGGACAGGGAGGTATGGGCACAGATACGCAGTATTTT. Translating it yields CASSQAGQGGMGTDTQYF.

The chain has TRBV19 and TRBJ1-2, with D unresolved. Germline assignment: CDR1 LNHDA and CDR2 SQIVND (reference sequence). CDR3 length: 14 amino acids. Trimming pared 4 bases from V and 2 bases from J, leaving 11 bases between. CDR3 coding DNA: TGTGCCAGTAGTACGTCGACACCGAACTATGGCTACACCTTC. This encodes CASSTSTPNYGYTF.

V gene TRBV6-5 combines with J gene TRBJ1-1; no clear D. CDR3 length equals 12 residues. V dropped 9 bases and J dropped 4 bases, with 12 bases sitting between them. Germline loops: CDR1 MNHEY, CDR2 SVGAGI. The CDR3 sequence is CASFRSVTEAFF. The CDR3 DNA sequence: TGTGCCAGTTTTCGGTCTGTCACTGAAGCTTTCTTT.

This sequence joins TRBV13 and TRBJ2-3; the match to TRBD2 covers 10 bases. This CDR3 spans 16 amino acids. V gave up 5 bases and J gave up 6 bases; unmatched junction bases: 11. CDR1 and CDR2 from the germline V gene are PRHDT and FYEKMQ (reference sequence). This CDR3 is CASSHRTSGWTDTQYF. As DNA, the CDR3 is TGTGCCAGCAGCCATAGGACTAGCGGTTGGACGGATACGCAGTATTTT.

V gene TRBV27 combines with J gene TRBJ2-7; 7 positions agree with TRBD2. Germline values: CDR1 MNHEY, CDR2 SMNVEV (reference sequence). V lost 0 bases and J lost 1; bases outside the gene matches: 3. The CDR3 sequence is 15 residues long. CDR3 amino acids: CASSLSGRGSYEQYF. The DNA for the CDR3 is TGTGCCAGCAGTTTATCGGGGAGGGGTTCCTACGAGCAGTACTTC.

This chain links TRBV11-2 with TRBJ1-6; D ambiguous. V was shortened by 1 base and J by 5 bases, with 6 bases between the two germline ends. The CDR3 covers 14 residues. The germline gives CDR1 SGHAT, CDR2 FQNNGV. The CDR3 sequence: CASSLGRNNSPLHF. The CDR3 DNA reads TGTGCCAGCAGCTTAGGCAGGAATAATTCACCCCTCCACTTT.

The chain is built from TRBV3-1 (or the pseudogene TRBV3-2) and TRBJ1-1; the D gene is possibly TRBD1 (5 bases). The V and J ends lost 4 bases and 8 bases respectively, with 11 bases between them. The CDR3 is 12 amino acids. From germline, CDR1 is LGHDT and CDR2 YNNKEL (reference sequence). The CDR3 region has the DNA TGTGCCAGCAGCCGCTTCGGGGGAGAAGCTTTCTTT. It codes for CASSRFGGEAFF.

This clone was observed a handful of times. V and J are TRBV5-1 and TRBJ1-4, with 10 nucleotides matching TRBD1. CDR3 length: 16 residues. Germline V gene data show CDR1 as SGHRS and CDR2 as YFSETQ. With 4 bases clipped from V and 4 bases from J, the junction kept 7 bases outside the gene matches. As DNA, the CDR3 is TGCGCCAGCAGCCTGACAGGGGGCACTAATAATGAAAAACTGTTTTTT. It is translated as CASSLTGGTNNEKLFF.